The entry below describes one T cell receptor beta chain. The treatment here: roughly 18 received Ad26.COV2.S at low or high dose, single or two shots; 5 received placebo; per-sample allocation not given. Collection of the samples took place on day 63 after the first injection of vaccine or placebo. The sample came from a Boston adult aged 18-55 years. CDR3 length equals 16 residues. The germline V and J ends were trimmed by 2 bases and 1 base, with 14 bases remaining between them. CDR1 and CDR2 (germline): MNHEY, SMNVEV (reference sequence). This entry is derived from a study of Ad26.COV2.S vaccination and SARS-CoV-2 variants. The wider study: Donor had been placed in the Ad26.COV2.S arm of the COV1001 trial.

The repertoire was sequenced with immunoSEQ multiplex PCR; TCRdb's copy has only in-frame clones and lacks some. Of some 350,000 clones detected, around 90% appear once; the ten largest clones hold about 5.4%. The chain carries TRBV27 and TRBJ1-1; D possibly corresponds to TRBD1 (5 bases). The source was peripheral blood, collected in a trial of Ad26.COV2.S vaccine versus placebo. This TCR was recovered from a person aged 18-65 years who received the Ad26.COV2.S COVID-19 vaccine or a placebo. CDR3 DNA: TGTGCCAGCAGTTTAACCCTAGGGGCCCCGAACACTGAAGCTTTCTTT. Protein: CASSLTLGAPNTEAFF.